Presented here are 21 T cell receptor beta chains from one specimen sequenced in a study of shared clonotypes between healthy human individuals. CD45RO-negative, CCR7-positively selected cells formed the naive CD8 fraction, excluding terminally differentiated effector memory CD45RA+ cells. This table comes from immunoSEQ multiplex PCR, and its TCRdb copy is limited to in-frame clones, with some not included. Of about 1.9 million clones listed, around 93% are singletons. Sequenced material: naive CD8+ T cells from PBMCs. These receptors were taken from a man aged 18 to 29 in good health. Some clones in this sample may be carry-over from other donors' samples.

This clone has a single count. The chain employs TRBV19 and TRBJ1-2; D might be TRBD1 (5 bases). Germline V gene sequence: CDR1 LNHDA, CDR2 SQIVND (reference sequence). This CDR3 has 16 residues. Trimming took off 3 bases at V and 0 bases at J, with 14 bases between the two ends. In DNA, the CDR3 is TGTGCCAGTAGTATTATGAGACAGCCCACTAACTATGGCTACACCTTC. As protein: CASSIMRQPTNYGYTF.

The chain links TRBV30 to TRBJ2-5; TRBD1 agrees at 10 bases. The CDR3 sequence is 15 residues long. Per germline, CDR1 GTSNPN and CDR2 SVGIG (reference sequence). V trimming: 7 bases; J trimming: 6 bases; junction bases outside the gene matches: 14. This CDR3 is CAYQPGQGTQQTQYF. The CDR3 DNA reads as TGTGCCTATCAACCGGGACAGGGGACGCAACAGACCCAGTACTTC.

The rearrangement links TRBV7-9 to TRBJ1-5; 7 nucleotides agree with TRBD1. Germline V gene sequence: CDR1 SEHNR, CDR2 FQNEAQ (reference sequence). This CDR3 is 16 amino acids long. Losses at the gene ends were 5 bases for V and 1 base for J; bases not matched to a gene: 8. Written as DNA, the CDR3 is TGTGCCAGCAGCAATGGAGGGGGCGGAAGCAATCAGCCCCAGCATTTT. Protein sequence: CASSNGGGGSNQPQHF.

In regard to this clone: The junction differs from germline at one of its ends, possibly a read error. This rearrangement joins TRBV4-2 to TRBJ2-4, with D possibly being TRBD1 or TRBD2 (5 bases each). Germline CDR1 and CDR2: LGHNA and YNFKEQ. The CDR3 has 17 amino acids. In DNA, the CDR3 is TGTGCCAGCAGCCAAGGGGACGGAATGCTGGCCAAAAACATTCGGTACTTC. Its translation is CASSQGDGMLAKNIRYF.

This clone was seen just once. This chain connects TRBV19 to TRBJ2-1; a possible D gene is TRBD1 (7 bases). The CDR3 has 14 residues. Germline CDR1 and CDR2: LNHDA and SQIVND (reference sequence). V gave up 3 bases and J gave up 8 bases, with 14 bases separating them. The CDR3 reads CASSIRGALYEQFF. The CDR3 DNA sequence: TGTGCCAGTAGTATCAGGGGGGCGTTGTATGAGCAGTTCTTC.

The chain recombines TRBV28 with TRBJ2-2; TRBD2 matches at 8 bases. Germline lookup yields CDR1 MDHEN and CDR2 SYDVKM. The CDR3 consists of 15 residues. Trimming cost V 5 bases and J 0 bases; bases outside gene matches: 2. CDR3 sequence (DNA): TGTGCCAGCAGTGTACTAGCGGCGAACACCGGGGAGCTGTTTTTT. Its translation is CASSVLAANTGELFF. Together with reference TRBV28 and TRBJ2-2, the CDR3 gives the full variable domain: DVKVTQSSRYLVKRTGEKVFLECVQDMDHENMFWYRQDPGLGLRLIYFSYDVKMKEKGDIPEGYSVSREKKERFSLILESASTNQTSMYLCASSVLAANTGELFFGEGSRLTVL.

On this clone itself: The identical CDR3 is also encoded by other nucleotide sequences in the sample. The rearrangement links TRBV28 to TRBJ2-1; TRBD2 agrees at 11 bases. V gave up 3 bases and J gave up 4 bases; unmatched junction bases: 2. This CDR3 has 15 amino acids. CDR1 is MDHEN, CDR2 SYDVKM, per germline. For the CDR3, the DNA is TGTGCCAGCAGTTTTCGGACTAGCGGGTACAATGAGCAGTTCTTC. Its translation is CASSFRTSGYNEQFF.

The V and J genes are TRBV7-9 and TRBJ2-4, with 8 bases identical to TRBD1. CDR1 SEHNR and CDR2 FQNEAQ come from the germline V gene (reference sequence). This CDR3 has 15 amino acids. The J segment lost 5 bases and the V segment lost 7 bases, leaving 10 bases of the junction unmatched. CDR3 in DNA: TGTGCCAGCAAACAGGGGGGCATGTCGGAAAACATTCAGTACTTC. Translated: CASKQGGMSENIQYF.

To note about this clone: Other DNA sequences in this specimen translate into the identical CDR3. The V gene is TRBV27, the J gene TRBJ2-1; the D gene is possibly TRBD2 (5 bases). V was pared by 6 bases and J by 0 bases, with 12 bases between. The CDR3 contains 15 residues. In germline, CDR1 is MNHEY, CDR2 SMNVEV (reference sequence). For the CDR3, the DNA is TGTGCCAGCAGCCTAGGCGGGTTCTCCTACAATGAGCAGTTCTTC. Translation: CASSLGGFSYNEQFF.

This chain connects TRBV5-1 to TRBJ2-1, with D tentatively TRBD2 (6 bases). Trimming left V 4 bases short and J 7 bases short, with 18 bases between. The CDR3 sequence is 15 residues long. In germline, CDR1 is SGHRS, CDR2 YFSETQ. CDR3 bases: TGCGCCAGCAGCCCCCCCCAGCGGGTGGGTAATGAGCAGTTCTTC. It is translated as CASSPPQRVGNEQFF.

As for this clone: Distinct nucleotide sequences in the sample also encode this CDR3. J is TRBJ2-7 and V is TRBV27; the D is unclear. Germline-derived CDR1 and CDR2 are MNHEY and SMNVEV (reference sequence). The CDR3 is made up of 12 amino acids. Deletions cut 5 bases from V and 3 bases from J, with 8 bases between. The CDR3 DNA follows: TGTGCCAGCAGTCTCTTTGGCTACGAGCAGTACTTC. Translated: CASSLFGYEQYF.

V and J are TRBV7-9 and TRBJ2-3; D gene uncertain. CDR1 is SEHNR and CDR2 is FQNEAQ in the germline V gene (reference sequence). CDR3 length equals 17 residues. V gave up 5 bases and J gave up 0 bases, with 18 bases separating them. In nucleotides, the CDR3 is TGTGCCAGCAGCCCCAGTTTATTGGCCTTTAGCACAGATACGCAGTATTTT. Translation: CASSPSLLAFSTDTQYF.

This clone was detected once. The rearrangement links TRBV28 to TRBJ1-2, with D uncertain. This CDR3 comprises 16 residues. CDR1 MDHEN and CDR2 SYDVKM come from the germline V gene. V was clipped by 6 bases and J by 0 bases, with 17 bases between them. Written as DNA, the CDR3 is TGTGCCAGCAGGTCCCTCGGGTCTCTAGCTAACTATGGCTACACCTTC. Amino acid sequence: CASRSLGSLANYGYTF.

This rearrangement joins TRBV7-9 to TRBJ2-5; either TRBD1 or TRBD2 may fit D (5 bases each). V shed 5 bases and J shed 5 bases, with 24 bases lying between them. CDR3 size: 17 residues. CDR1 is SEHNR and CDR2 is FQNEAQ in the germline V gene (reference sequence). CDR3 in DNA: TGTGCCAGCAGCGCTAGGCCGGTCGATCCAGAGGGGGAGACCCAGTACTTC. Translating gives CASSARPVDPEGETQYF.

This rearrangement joins TRBV7-9 to TRBJ2-2, with D possibly being TRBD2 (6 bases). CDR3 length: 17 amino acids. Germline values: CDR1 SEHNR, CDR2 FQNEAQ (reference sequence). Trimming stripped 2 bases from V and 4 bases from J, with 17 bases between. Written as DNA, the CDR3 is TGTGCCAGCAGCTTAAGGGACTCCGGGATCCCCACCGGGGAGCTGTTTTTT. As protein: CASSLRDSGIPTGELFF.

The chain is built from TRBV27 and TRBJ2-7; 15 bases match TRBD2. The germline CDR1 and CDR2 sequences are MNHEY and SMNVEV (reference sequence). The CDR3 sequence is 16 residues long. Trimming at V came to 2 bases and at J to 6 bases, leaving 5 bases not matched to a gene. DNA for the CDR3: TGTGCCAGCAGTTTAGGGACTAGCGGGAGGTATACCGAGCAGTACTTC. Amino acids: CASSLGTSGRYTEQYF.

The chain employs TRBV28 and TRBJ2-1, with 13 bases aligning to TRBD2. Germline-derived CDR1 and CDR2 are MDHEN and SYDVKM. This CDR3 spans 17 amino acids. V shed 1 base, J shed 4 bases, and the junction held 4 bases outside the gene matches. The CDR3 bases are TGTGCCAGCAGTTTATTGGGACTAGCGGGACCATACAATGAGCAGTTCTTC. This codes for CASSLLGLAGPYNEQFF.

The table lists this clone with a count of one. The CDR3 coding sequence is TGCAGCGTTCTGAGCGGGAGAGTAAGGACAGATACGCAGTATTTT. Amino acid sequence: CSVLSGRVRTDTQYF. V gene TRBV29-1 combines with J gene TRBJ2-3; TRBD2 agrees at 8 bases. Germline-derived CDR1 and CDR2 are SQVTM and ANQGSEA. Losses at the gene ends were 5 bases for V and 3 bases for J; bases not matched to a gene: 10. CDR3 size: 15 residues.

A remark on this clone: An end of the junction differs from the germline gene, which may be a read error. The V and J genes are TRBV6-1 and TRBJ2-7; D uncertain. CDR3 length equals 8 residues. Germline values: CDR1 MNHNS, CDR2 SASEGT. CDR3 protein: CASSSENF. In DNA, the CDR3 is TGTGCCAGCAGCTCCGAAAACTTC.

The chain is built from TRBV6-5 and TRBJ2-1; unclear D gene. Germline CDR1 is MNHEY and CDR2 is SVGAGI. Trimming removed 3 bases at V and 2 bases at J, with 5 bases between. The CDR3 spans 13 residues. CDR3 sequence reads: CASSYDPYNEQFF. The DNA of the CDR3 is TGTGCCAGCAGTTATGACCCCTACAATGAGCAGTTCTTC.

The chain links TRBV27 to TRBJ2-7; TRBD1 aligns across 8 bases. The CDR3 is made up of 16 amino acids. Germline loops: CDR1 MNHEY, CDR2 SMNVEV (reference sequence). The V segment lost 5 bases and the J segment 2 bases; nucleotides outside the gene matches: 11. The CDR3 reads CASSPFGTGSAYEQYF. CDR3 DNA: TGTGCCAGCAGTCCCTTCGGGACAGGATCTGCCTACGAGCAGTACTTC.